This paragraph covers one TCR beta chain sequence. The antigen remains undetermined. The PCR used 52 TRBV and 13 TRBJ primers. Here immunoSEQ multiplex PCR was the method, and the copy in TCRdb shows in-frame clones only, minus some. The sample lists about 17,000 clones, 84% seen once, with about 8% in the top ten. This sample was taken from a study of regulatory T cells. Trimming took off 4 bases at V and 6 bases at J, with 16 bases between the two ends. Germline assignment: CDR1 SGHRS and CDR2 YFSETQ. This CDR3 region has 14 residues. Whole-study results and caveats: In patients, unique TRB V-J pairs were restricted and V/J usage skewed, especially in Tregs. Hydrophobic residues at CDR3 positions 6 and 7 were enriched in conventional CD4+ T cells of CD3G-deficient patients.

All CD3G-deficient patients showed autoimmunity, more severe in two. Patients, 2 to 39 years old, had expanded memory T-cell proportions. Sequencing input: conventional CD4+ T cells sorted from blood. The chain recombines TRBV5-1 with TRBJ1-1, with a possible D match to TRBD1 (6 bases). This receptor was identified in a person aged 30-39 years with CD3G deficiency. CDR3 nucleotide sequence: TGCGCCAGCAGCCTAACAGGGAAGGGCCCTGAAGCTTTCTTT. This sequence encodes CASSLTGKGPEAFF.